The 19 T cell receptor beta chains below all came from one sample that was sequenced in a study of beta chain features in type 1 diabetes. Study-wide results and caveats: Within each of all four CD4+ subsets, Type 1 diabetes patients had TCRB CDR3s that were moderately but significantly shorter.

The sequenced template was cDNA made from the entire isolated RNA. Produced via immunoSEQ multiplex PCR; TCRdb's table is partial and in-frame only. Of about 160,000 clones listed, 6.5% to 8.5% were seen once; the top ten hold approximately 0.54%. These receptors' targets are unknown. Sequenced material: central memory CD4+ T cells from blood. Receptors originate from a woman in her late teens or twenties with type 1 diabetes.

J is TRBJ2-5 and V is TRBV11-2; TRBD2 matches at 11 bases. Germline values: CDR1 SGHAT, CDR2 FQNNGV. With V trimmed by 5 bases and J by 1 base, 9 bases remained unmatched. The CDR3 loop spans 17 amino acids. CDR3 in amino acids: CASSPLLTSGAQETQYF. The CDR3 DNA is TGTGCCAGCAGCCCCCTTTTGACTAGCGGGGCCCAAGAGACCCAGTACTTC.

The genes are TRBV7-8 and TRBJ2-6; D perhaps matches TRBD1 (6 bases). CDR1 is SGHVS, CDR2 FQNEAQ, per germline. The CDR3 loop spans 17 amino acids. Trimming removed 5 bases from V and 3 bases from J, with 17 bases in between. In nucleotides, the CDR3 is TGTGCCAGCAGCGCCCGAACAGGGAACAATGGGGCCAACGTCCTGACTTTC. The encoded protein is CASSARTGNNGANVLTF.

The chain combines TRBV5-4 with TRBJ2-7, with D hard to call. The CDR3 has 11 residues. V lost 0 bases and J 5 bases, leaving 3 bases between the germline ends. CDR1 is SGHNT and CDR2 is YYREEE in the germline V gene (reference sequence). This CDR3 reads CASSLADEQYF. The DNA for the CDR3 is TGTGCCAGCAGCTTGGCTGACGAGCAGTACTTC.

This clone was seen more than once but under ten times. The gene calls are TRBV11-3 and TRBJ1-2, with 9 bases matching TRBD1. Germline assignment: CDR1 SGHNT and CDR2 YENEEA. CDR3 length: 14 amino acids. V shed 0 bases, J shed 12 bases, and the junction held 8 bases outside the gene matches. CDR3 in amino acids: CASSLERTGVLHTF. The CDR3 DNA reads TGTGCCAGCAGCTTAGAGCGGACAGGGGTCCTTCACACCTTC.

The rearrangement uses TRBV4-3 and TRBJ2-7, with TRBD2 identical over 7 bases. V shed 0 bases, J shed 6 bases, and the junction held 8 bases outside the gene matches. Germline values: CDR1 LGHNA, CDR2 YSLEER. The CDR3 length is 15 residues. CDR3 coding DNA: TGCGCCAGCAGCCAAGAATTGGCGGGAGTACTCGAGCAGTACTTC. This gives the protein CASSQELAGVLEQYF.

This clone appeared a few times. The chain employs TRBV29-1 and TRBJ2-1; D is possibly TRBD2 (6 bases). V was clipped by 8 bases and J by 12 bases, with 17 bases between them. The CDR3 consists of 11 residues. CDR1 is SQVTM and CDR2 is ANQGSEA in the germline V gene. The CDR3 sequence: CSLGVGTGQFF. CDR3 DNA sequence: TGCAGCCTCGGGGTCGGGACTGGGCAGTTCTTC.

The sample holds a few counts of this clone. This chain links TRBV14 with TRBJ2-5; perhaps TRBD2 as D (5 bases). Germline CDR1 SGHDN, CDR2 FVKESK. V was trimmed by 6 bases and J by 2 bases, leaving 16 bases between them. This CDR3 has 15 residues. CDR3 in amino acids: CASSPGLGPQETQYF. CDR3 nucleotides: TGTGCCAGCAGTCCCGGACTGGGCCCTCAAGAGACCCAGTACTTC.

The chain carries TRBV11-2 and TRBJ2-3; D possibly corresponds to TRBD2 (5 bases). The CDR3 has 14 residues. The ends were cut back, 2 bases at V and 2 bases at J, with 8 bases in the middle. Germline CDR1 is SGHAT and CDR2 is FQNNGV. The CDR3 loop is CASSLSGTTDTQYF. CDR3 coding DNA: TGTGCCAGCAGCTTATCGGGAACCACAGATACGCAGTATTTT.

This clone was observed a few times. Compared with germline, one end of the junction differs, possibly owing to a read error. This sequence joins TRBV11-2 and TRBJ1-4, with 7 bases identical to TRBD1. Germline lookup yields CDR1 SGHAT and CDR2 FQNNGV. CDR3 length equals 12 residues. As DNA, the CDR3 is TGTGCCAGCAGTCTAGCGTCCGGGACAGCCAGTTTT. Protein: CASSLASGTASF.

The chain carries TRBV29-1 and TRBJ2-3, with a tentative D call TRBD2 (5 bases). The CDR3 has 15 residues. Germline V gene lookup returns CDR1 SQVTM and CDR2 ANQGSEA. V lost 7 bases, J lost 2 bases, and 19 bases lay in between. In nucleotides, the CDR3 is TGCAGCGCGAGGGAGTCTTCCCACGCCACAGATACGCAGTATTTT. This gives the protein CSARESSHATDTQYF.

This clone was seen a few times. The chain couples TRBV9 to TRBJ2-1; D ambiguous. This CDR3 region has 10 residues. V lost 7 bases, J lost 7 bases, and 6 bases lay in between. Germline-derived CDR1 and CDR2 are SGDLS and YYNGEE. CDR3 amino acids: CASGQNEQFF. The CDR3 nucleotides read TGTGCCAGCGGCCAAAATGAGCAGTTCTTC.

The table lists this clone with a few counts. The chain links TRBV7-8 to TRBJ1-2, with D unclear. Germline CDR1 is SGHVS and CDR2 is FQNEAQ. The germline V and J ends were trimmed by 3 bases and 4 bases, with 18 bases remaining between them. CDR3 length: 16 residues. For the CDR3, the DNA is TGTGCCAGCAGCTTCGACACACCAGTACGAATCTATGGCTACACCTTC. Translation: CASSFDTPVRIYGYTF.

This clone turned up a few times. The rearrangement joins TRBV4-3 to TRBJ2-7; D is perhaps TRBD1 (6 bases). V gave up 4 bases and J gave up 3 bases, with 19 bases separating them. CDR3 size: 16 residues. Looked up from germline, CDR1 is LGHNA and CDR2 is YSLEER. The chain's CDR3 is CASSLIQGSGVYEQYF. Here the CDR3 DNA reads TGCGCCAGCAGCCTCATCCAGGGGTCTGGCGTCTACGAGCAGTACTTC.

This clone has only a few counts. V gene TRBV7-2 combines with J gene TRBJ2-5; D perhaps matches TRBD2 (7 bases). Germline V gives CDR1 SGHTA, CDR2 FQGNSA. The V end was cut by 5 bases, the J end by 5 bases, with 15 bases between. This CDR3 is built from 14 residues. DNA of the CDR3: TGTGCCAGCAGCCTACTTAGGGGGGGGGAGACCCAGTACTTC. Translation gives CASSLLRGGETQYF.

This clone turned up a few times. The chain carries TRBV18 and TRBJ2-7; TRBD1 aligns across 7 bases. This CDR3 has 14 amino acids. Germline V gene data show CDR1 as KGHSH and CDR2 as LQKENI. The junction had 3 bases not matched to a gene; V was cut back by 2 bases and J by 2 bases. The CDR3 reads CASSPKGQTYEQYF. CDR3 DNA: TGTGCCAGCTCACCAAAGGGACAGACCTACGAGCAGTACTTC.

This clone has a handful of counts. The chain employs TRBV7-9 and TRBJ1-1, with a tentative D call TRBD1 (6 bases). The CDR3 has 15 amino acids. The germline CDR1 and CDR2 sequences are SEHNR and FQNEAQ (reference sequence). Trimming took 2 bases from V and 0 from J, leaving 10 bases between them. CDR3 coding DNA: TGTGCCAGCAGCTTACTGACAGGAATGAACACTGAAGCTTTCTTT. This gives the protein CASSLLTGMNTEAFF.

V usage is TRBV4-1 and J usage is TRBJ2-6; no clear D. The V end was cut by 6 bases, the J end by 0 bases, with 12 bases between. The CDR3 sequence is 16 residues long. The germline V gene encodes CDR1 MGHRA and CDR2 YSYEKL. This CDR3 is CASSLRDNSGANVLTF. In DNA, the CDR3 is TGCGCCAGCAGTCTCCGCGACAACTCTGGGGCCAACGTCCTGACTTTC.

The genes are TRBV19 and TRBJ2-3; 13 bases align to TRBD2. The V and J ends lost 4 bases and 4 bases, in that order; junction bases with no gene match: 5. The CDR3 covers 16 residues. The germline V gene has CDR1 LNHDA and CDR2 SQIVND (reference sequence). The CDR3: CASSTRTSGSADTQYF. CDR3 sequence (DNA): TGTGCCAGTAGTACAAGGACTAGCGGGAGTGCAGATACGCAGTATTTT. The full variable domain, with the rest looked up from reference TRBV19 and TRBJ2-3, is DGGITQSPKYLFRKEGQNVTLSCEQNLNHDAMYWYRQDPGQGLRLIYYSQIVNDFQKGDIAEGYSVSREKKESFPLTVTSAQKNPTAFYLCASSTRTSGSADTQYFGPGTRLTVL.

The CDR3 bases are TGTGCCAGCAGTTTAGGACAGGTTTACACCGGGGAGCTGTTTTTT. Its translation is CASSLGQVYTGELFF. The chain couples TRBV28 to TRBJ2-2; TRBD1 agrees at 7 bases. V was pared by 2 bases and J by 3 bases, with 3 bases of the junction left unmatched. CDR1 and CDR2 from the germline V gene are MDHEN and SYDVKM. The CDR3 runs 15 residues.